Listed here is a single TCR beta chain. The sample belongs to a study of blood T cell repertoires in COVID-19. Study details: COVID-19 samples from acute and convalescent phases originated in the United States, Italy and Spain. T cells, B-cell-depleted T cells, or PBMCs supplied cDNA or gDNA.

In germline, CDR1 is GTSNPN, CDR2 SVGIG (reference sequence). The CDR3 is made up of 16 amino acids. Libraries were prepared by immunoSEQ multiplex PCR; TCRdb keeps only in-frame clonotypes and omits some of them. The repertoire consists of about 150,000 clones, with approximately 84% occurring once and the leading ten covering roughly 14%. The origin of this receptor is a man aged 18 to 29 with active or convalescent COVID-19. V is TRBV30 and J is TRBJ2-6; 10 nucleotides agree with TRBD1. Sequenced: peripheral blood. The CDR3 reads CAGDRGGFSGANVLTF. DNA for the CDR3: TGTGCTGGGGACAGGGGCGGATTCTCTGGGGCCAACGTCCTGACTTTC.